Shown below are 19 T cell receptor beta chains from a single sample sequenced in a study of T cell repertoires in cytomegalovirus infection. Their target antigens are unknown. TCRdb re-analysed the reads in MiXCR, keeping a single row per CDR3 protein. This table holds a few hundred thousand distinct CDR3 sequences, roughly 43% found once. The source was cultured PBMCs, collected from culture after CMV antigen stimulation. The receptors were sampled from a human donor in good health (CMV status not recorded). Some clones in this sample may be carry-over from other donors' samples.

This clonotype turned up a few times. The V call is TRBV7-2, the J call TRBJ1-2; D is ambiguous. The germline CDR1 and CDR2 sequences are SGHTA and FQGNSA. Trimming stripped 5 bases from V and 7 bases from J, with 14 bases between. CDR3 length equals 13 residues. CDR3 protein: CASSPPRTGGYTF. The CDR3 DNA sequence: TGTGCCAGCAGCCCCCCTCGGACCGGTGGCTACACCTTC. The full variable domain, completed using reference TRBV7-2 and TRBJ1-2, is GAGVSQSPSNKVTEKGKDVELRCDPISGHTALYWYRQSLGQGLEFLIYFQGNSAPDKSGLPSDRFSAERTGGSVSTLTIQRTQQEDSAVYLCASSPPRTGGYTFGSGTRLTVV.

The V call is TRBV6-2 or TRBV6-3, the J call TRBJ2-5, with 12 bases that match TRBD2. The CDR3 consists of 17 residues. J was trimmed by 5 bases and V by 7 bases; bases with no gene match: 14. Germline V gene lookup returns CDR1 MNHEY and CDR2 SVGEGT. CDR3: CASKASGRAGWMETQYF. In DNA form, the CDR3 reads TGTGCCAGCAAGGCTAGCGGGAGGGCCGGTTGGATGGAGACCCAGTACTTC.

The chain joins TRBV9 to TRBJ2-7; the D call may be TRBD1 or TRBD2 (5 bases each). Trimming stripped 0 bases from V and 3 bases from J, with 10 bases between. CDR1 is SGDLS and CDR2 is YYNGEE in the germline V gene. The CDR3 extends over 14 amino acids. CDR3 sequence: CASSVGDVDYEQYF. CDR3 nucleotide sequence: TGTGCCAGCAGCGTAGGGGACGTAGACTACGAGCAGTACTTC.

The table lists this clonotype with many counts. The genes are TRBV7-2 and TRBJ2-1; D is unclear. The germline V gene has CDR1 SGHTA and CDR2 FQGNSA. V gave up 1 base and J gave up 2 bases, with 15 bases separating them. This CDR3 region has 17 residues. CDR3: CASSLEAAQQAYNEQFF. CDR3 bases: TGTGCCAGCAGCTTAGAGGCGGCCCAGCAGGCCTACAATGAGCAGTTCTTC.

The chain is built from TRBV6-8 and TRBJ2-7, with D possibly being TRBD2 (5 bases). The CDR3 runs to 15 residues. V lost 5 bases and J lost 4, with 18 bases in between. Per germline, CDR1 MNHGY and CDR2 SAAAGT. The CDR3 DNA is TGTGCCAGCAGTCGAATAGACACGGGAACGTACGAGCAGTACTTC. It is translated as CASSRIDTGTYEQYF.

V usage is TRBV4-1 and J usage is TRBJ1-1, with D possibly matching TRBD1 (5 bases). This CDR3 contains 16 residues. CDR1 and CDR2 (germline): MGHRA, YSYEKL. Trimming took off 1 base at V and 4 bases at J, with 16 bases between the two ends. Written as DNA, the CDR3 is TGCGCCAGCAGCCAAGGGGGGGGGTTGGTGAGCACTGAAGCTTTCTTT. It yields the protein CASSQGGGLVSTEAFF.

This chain joins TRBV6-5 and TRBJ2-7, with 7 bases that match TRBD1. CDR3 size: 14 residues. The trim removed 5 bases at V and 4 bases at J, leaving 8 bases unmatched. CDR1 is MNHEY and CDR2 is SVGAGI in the germline V gene. This CDR3 is CASSITTGAYEQYF. As DNA, the CDR3 is TGTGCCAGCAGTATTACCACAGGGGCTTACGAGCAGTACTTC.

This chain links TRBV5-6 with TRBJ1-1; D is uncertain. Germline V gives CDR1 SGHDT, CDR2 YYEEEE. This CDR3 contains 14 residues. V was clipped by 0 bases and J by 6 bases, with 12 bases between them. The CDR3 DNA is TGTGCCAGCAGCTTGGACACTGAAATCGCTGAAGCTTTCTTT. Translating gives CASSLDTEIAEAFF.

The V call is TRBV4-1, the J call TRBJ1-3; the match to TRBD1 covers 7 bases. The CDR3 extends over 17 amino acids. Germline CDR1 and CDR2: MGHRA and YSYEKL. V lost 4 bases, J lost 0 bases, and 9 bases stayed unmatched. CDR3 DNA sequence: TGCGCCAGCAGCCCACAACAGGGGATTACCTCTGGAAACACCATATATTTT. Its translation: CASSPQQGITSGNTIYF.

The V call is TRBV6-2 or TRBV6-3, the J call TRBJ2-5, with 9 bases identical to TRBD2. Unmatched junction bases numbered 10, after V lost 0 bases and J lost 5 bases. This CDR3 spans 17 amino acids. Germline CDR1 and CDR2: MNHEY and SVGEGT. In DNA form, the CDR3 reads TGTGCCAGCAGTTACTCCCTAGCGGGACTCTCCGCCGAGACCCAGTACTTC. Protein: CASSYSLAGLSAETQYF.

In DNA, the CDR3 is TGTGCCAGCAGCTCCCCCGGATCGGGGGGGACCCCTGGAAACACCATATATTTT. It yields the protein CASSSPGSGGTPGNTIYF. The chain uses TRBV7-2 and TRBJ1-3; a weak D match, TRBD1 (5 bases). In germline, CDR1 is SGHTA, CDR2 FQGNSA. The CDR3 is made up of 18 amino acids. V shed 4 bases and J shed 2 bases, with 21 bases lying between them.

The chain recombines TRBV7-8 with TRBJ1-6; 7 bases align to TRBD1. The CDR3 has 16 amino acids. CDR1 SGHVS and CDR2 FQNEAQ come from the germline V gene. The trim removed 3 bases at V and 7 bases at J, leaving 9 bases unmatched. In nucleotides, the CDR3 is TGTGCCAGCAGCTTTGGCAGGGGGTTTGAGAATTCACCCCTCCACTTT. It encodes CASSFGRGFENSPLHF.

The chain is built from TRBV20-1 and TRBJ2-5, with TRBD1 matching 8 bases. V shed 6 bases and J 0 bases; nucleotides not matched to a gene: 9. This CDR3 spans 15 amino acids. From germline, CDR1 is DFQATT and CDR2 SNEGSKA (reference sequence). The CDR3 spells CSASGQGYYQETQYF. For the CDR3, the DNA is TGCAGTGCGAGCGGACAGGGATATTACCAAGAGACCCAGTACTTC.

This clonotype was detected a few times. V is TRBV7-7 and J is TRBJ2-1; 7 bases agree with TRBD2. Germline assignment: CDR1 SSHAT and CDR2 FNYEAQ (reference sequence). The CDR3 covers 13 residues. V shed 5 bases and J 8 bases; nucleotides not matched to a gene: 6. As DNA, the CDR3 is TGTGCCAGCAGCCAAGGACTAGTTGATGAGCAGTTCTTC. The encoded protein is CASSQGLVDEQFF.

The genes are TRBV19 and TRBJ2-7, with 9 bases matching TRBD1. CDR1 and CDR2 (germline): LNHDA, SQIVND (reference sequence). V was clipped by 9 bases and J by 2 bases; unmatched bases: 20. This CDR3 region has 18 residues. CDR3 sequence reads: CARPNWGDRVPNTYEQYF. For the CDR3, the DNA is TGTGCCAGACCTAATTGGGGGGACAGGGTCCCTAATACCTACGAGCAGTACTTC.

The chain is built from TRBV7-9 and TRBJ1-1; unclear D gene. The V gene's germline CDR1 is SEHNR and CDR2 FQNEAQ (reference sequence). This CDR3 region has 13 residues. V gave up 4 bases and J gave up 4 bases, with 10 bases separating them. The DNA for the CDR3 is TGTGCCAGCAGCTCTAGTGGGATCACTGAAGCTTTCTTT. Its translation is CASSSSGITEAFF.

This clonotype was observed a handful of times. The chain joins TRBV7-8 to TRBJ1-2, with TRBD1 as a possible D gene (5 bases). Germline lookup yields CDR1 SGHVS and CDR2 FQNEAQ. V lost 8 bases, J lost 5 bases, and 21 bases lay in between. The CDR3 extends over 15 amino acids. CDR3 residues: CASSFTAGTLYGYTF. DNA of the CDR3: TGTGCCAGCTCCTTTACCGCCGGGACCCTTTATGGCTACACCTTC.

The V and J genes are TRBV7-2 and TRBJ2-5; 14 nucleotides align to TRBD2. CDR1 SGHTA and CDR2 FQGNSA come from the germline V gene. The CDR3 extends over 17 amino acids. V shed 5 bases and J 7 bases; nucleotides not matched to a gene: 12. The CDR3 protein is CASSLGLAGGPRGTQYF. The CDR3 bases are TGTGCCAGCAGCCTCGGACTAGCGGGAGGCCCACGAGGGACCCAGTACTTC. Full variable domain (remainder filled in from reference TRBV7-2 and TRBJ2-5): GAGVSQSPSNKVTEKGKDVELRCDPISGHTALYWYRQSLGQGLEFLIYFQGNSAPDKSGLPSDRFSAERTGGSVSTLTIQRTQQEDSAVYLCASSLGLAGGPRGTQYFGPGTRLLVL.

The chain uses TRBV7-2 and TRBJ2-2; D gene unclear. Germline CDR1 reads SGHTA; CDR2 reads FQGNSA. The CDR3 loop spans 15 amino acids. V dropped 5 bases and J dropped 7 bases, with 17 bases sitting between them. CDR3 sequence (DNA): TGTGCCAGCAGCCCATCGAGTAGGGTAGGCGGGGAGCTGTTTTTT. As protein: CASSPSSRVGGELFF.